A selection of T cell receptor beta chains follows, all from one sample in a study of shared clonotypes between healthy human individuals. The repertoire was sequenced with immunoSEQ multiplex PCR; TCRdb's copy has only in-frame clones and lacks some. The data hold 950,000 to 1,300,000 clones, with around 74% observed a single time. Sequenced: memory CD4+ T cells sorted from blood. The receptors were sampled from a man aged 18 to 30 in good health. The conserved cysteine and the conserved F or W are not part of the CDR3 here. D genes are given only for firm matches. Expanded clones get a size class; other rows say once, few or many, or leave the size out.

size: NA
J: TRBJ1-5
D: TRBD1
V: TRBV13
CDR3: ASSQGQGTQPQH

size: NA
J: TRBJ1-1
D: TRBD1
V: TRBV27
CDR3: ASSGGGGAGTEAF

size: once
J: TRBJ1-6
D: NA
V: TRBV25-1
CDR3: ASVDSYNSPLH

size: NA
J: TRBJ2-3
D: TRBD2
V: TRBV7-2
CDR3: ASSSLAGGLVGTQY

size: NA
J: TRBJ2-3
D: TRBD2
V: TRBV5-4
CDR3: ASSLRLAGNTDTQY

size: NA
J: TRBJ2-5
D: NA
V: TRBV6-5
CDR3: ASSYSGSGRDGAQY

size: NA
J: TRBJ1-1
D: NA
V: TRBV11-2
CDR3: ASSLVSSRGTEAF

size: NA
J: TRBJ2-5
D: NA
V: TRBV5-1
CDR3: ASSFSRAGETQY

size: NA
J: TRBJ2-3
D: NA
V: TRBV11-2
CDR3: ASSSFGLQDTQY

size: NA
J: TRBJ2-7
D: TRBD1
V: TRBV7-9
CDR3: ASNTGTGGYEQY

size: NA
J: TRBJ1-3
D: NA
V: TRBV30
CDR3: AWRQGSSGNTIY

size: NA
J: TRBJ1-4
D: TRBD1
V: TRBV7-9
CDR3: ASSSDRGIEKLF

size: few
J: TRBJ1-1
D: NA
V: TRBV5-1
CDR3: ASSSSALMNTEAF

size: NA
J: TRBJ1-2
D: NA
V: TRBV29-1
CDR3: SARGGADLSGT

size: once
J: TRBJ2-5
D: TRBD1
V: TRBV4-1
CDR3: ASSQVAGTGETQY

size: NA
J: TRBJ2-1
D: TRBD1
V: TRBV5-1
CDR3: ASSLGTGDFNEQF

size: NA
J: TRBJ1-1
D: NA
V: TRBV6-5
CDR3: ASSSTSMNTEAF

size: many
J: TRBJ1-6
D: NA
V: TRBV30
CDR3: AWRTGRSDSPLH

size: few
J: TRBJ2-2
D: TRBD2
V: TRBV5-1
CDR3: ASSTSSGGPNTGELF

size: NA
J: TRBJ2-1
D: NA
V: TRBV5-6
CDR3: ASSLPSGYNEQF

size: NA
J: TRBJ1-2
D: TRBD1
V: TRBV5-5
CDR3: ASSWDRVGGYT

size: NA
J: TRBJ1-2
D: NA
V: TRBV6-5
CDR3: ASSYGEGSYT

size: NA
J: TRBJ2-5
D: NA
V: TRBV5-1
CDR3: ASSLVIGTETQY

size: NA
J: TRBJ2-7
D: TRBD1
V: TRBV7-2
CDR3: ASSIPTGTGIPARY

size: NA
J: TRBJ2-7
D: NA
V: TRBV15
CDR3: ATSRDGLSPLGGYEQY

size: few
J: TRBJ1-6
D: TRBD1
V: TRBV7-8
CDR3: AISRDRGNSPLH

size: NA
J: TRBJ2-1
D: TRBD2
V: TRBV19
CDR3: ASSTAGTSQQQQF